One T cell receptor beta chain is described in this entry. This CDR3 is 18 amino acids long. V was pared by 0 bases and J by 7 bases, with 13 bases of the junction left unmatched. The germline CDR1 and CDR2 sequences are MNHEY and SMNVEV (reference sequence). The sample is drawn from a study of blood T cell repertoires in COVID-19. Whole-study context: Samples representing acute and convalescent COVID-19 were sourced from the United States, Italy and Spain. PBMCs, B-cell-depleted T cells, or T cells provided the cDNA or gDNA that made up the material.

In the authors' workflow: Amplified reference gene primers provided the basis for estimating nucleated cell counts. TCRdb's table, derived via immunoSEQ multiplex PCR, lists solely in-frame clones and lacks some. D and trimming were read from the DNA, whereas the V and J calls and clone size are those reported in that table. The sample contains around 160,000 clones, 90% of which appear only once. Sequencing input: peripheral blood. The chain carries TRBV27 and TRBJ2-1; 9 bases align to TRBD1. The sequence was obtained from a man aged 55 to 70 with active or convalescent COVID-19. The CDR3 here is CASSLSERGTGTSNEQFF. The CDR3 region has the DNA TGTGCCAGCAGTTTATCAGAGAGAGGGACAGGGACTTCGAATGAGCAGTTCTTC.